The entry below gives a single T cell receptor (beta chain) sequence along with its context. This clonotype showed up many times. This receptor's antigen is unknown. Base qualities are not provided; no much larger clone lies one nucleotide away. This specimen belongs to a study of T cells in Graves' hyperthyroidism and ophthalmopathy (dated by TCRdb to the late 2010s). The study in broad terms: Peripheral blood was sampled at the time of initial diagnosis, prior to any treatment. To identify TCR V-J signatures that set the groups apart, the researchers used a discovery cohort of about a hundred patients, made up of fewer than 50 with Graves' ophthalmopathy and some 56 with stable Graves' hyperthyroidism. Prospective prediction of ophthalmopathy was tested in an independent validation cohort consisting of roughly 20 hyperthyroidism patients and approximately 16 patients who later progressed to ophthalmopathy. The approximately 100 discovery patients were divided at random into training and test sets in a 7:3 ratio. In addition, the study compared T-cell repertoires in thyroid tissue and in blood from 6 or 7 Graves' hyperthyroidism patients. Once sampling was done, hyperthyroidism patients were given methimazole at a starting dose of 30 mg daily, whereas ophthalmopathy patients were given high-dose intravenous methylprednisolone. The paper describes TCR Vbeta CDR3 sequencing of about 140 peripheral blood samples, made up of 40 to 45 ophthalmopathy patients, 70 to 80 hyperthyroidism patients and roughly 17 progressor patients. Here is what the overall study found, with its caveats: A 13 V-J signature model separated ophthalmopathy from stable hyperthyroidism, with around 91% sensitivity and about 81% specificity in cross-validation and 80%/75% in testing. In validation, the model predicted progression to ophthalmopathy a median of roughly six months before onset, with around 70% sensitivity and roughly 72% specificity. Most expanded thyroid clonotypes (frequency above 0.001) were also detected in blood, suggesting blood repertoires may reflect thyroid immune responses. Sample size was not statistically predetermined, and investigators were not blinded to group allocation.

Per the germline V gene, SGHAT is the CDR1 and FQNNGV is the CDR2. V is clipped by 1 base and J by 4 bases, and the sequence between their germline boundaries is 16 bases long. Reading from cysteine to phenylalanine, the CDR3 counts 16 amino acids. Of all the DNA, just the CDR3 is kept, 48 bases in frame from base 1. Moderately to severely active disease, a Clinical Activity Score of at least 3, a NOSPECS grade of at least 4, and a duration under 3 months were present in ophthalmopathy patients. Patients with uncontrolled infections, other autoimmune diseases, pregnancy or lactation were excluded. Clinical symptoms, serum thyroxine and TRAb, thyroid ultrasound, and orbital computed tomography formed the basis for the diagnoses. PBMCs were separated from around 9.1 ml of fresh peripheral blood using Ficoll-Paque density gradient centrifugation. Trizol reagent was used to extract total RNA, and RNA quality was then checked on an Agilent 2100 Bioanalyzer.

The TCR beta CDR3 regions were amplified from the RNA transcripts. For the first round of RT-PCR on the TCR CDR3, the HTBI primer set was used together with the Qiagen OneStep RT-PCR kit. A second multiplex PCR round built the libraries, followed by size selection and purification. Sequencing of the libraries was done on an Illumina HiSeq2000 using paired-end 100 bp reads. Per the original workflow: SOAPnuke was used to process the raw data, with reads discarded if the reads contained adapters or uncalled bases, had a mean Phred below 15, or lacked an exact constant-primer or identifier match. High-quality paired reads were merged using COPE v1.2.5, and each unique nucleotide sequence was defined as a clonotype. MiTCR v1.1 was used to align clonotypes to the IMGT TRBV, TRBD and TRBJ reference segments. The analysis included only V-J combinations with a frequency above 0.0001, which together covered around 99% of the repertoires. The TCS score was defined as the ratio of F50 (clonal expansion) to E x V (chaos), calculated using BLOSUM62-based TCRdist between CDR3 peptides within each V-J. Welch's t-statistics and random forest reduced 500 to 550 V-J features to some 14, which were used in a naive Bayes classifier (R e1071). TCRdb passed the public sequencing reads through fastp at Q25 and MiXCR, retaining productive beta sequences. Rows merge per CDR3 protein into single entries with the most common DNA and genes. These V and J calls rely on TCRdb rather than the paper's analysis. The sample contains almost 350,000 distinct CDR3 sequences, about a sixth of them found a single time. Less than 20% of the sample lies in the top ten.

The TCR was taken from a woman aged 35 to 49 with Graves' ophthalmopathy. The sample comprised blood. The V and J genes are TRBV11-2 and TRBJ1-2, with a weak D call of TRBD1 (5 bases match). The bases read TGTGCCAGCAGCTTAGTCGGGACTACTGGGGGCTATGGCTACACCTTC. Translated, it reads CASSLVGTTGGYGYTF.